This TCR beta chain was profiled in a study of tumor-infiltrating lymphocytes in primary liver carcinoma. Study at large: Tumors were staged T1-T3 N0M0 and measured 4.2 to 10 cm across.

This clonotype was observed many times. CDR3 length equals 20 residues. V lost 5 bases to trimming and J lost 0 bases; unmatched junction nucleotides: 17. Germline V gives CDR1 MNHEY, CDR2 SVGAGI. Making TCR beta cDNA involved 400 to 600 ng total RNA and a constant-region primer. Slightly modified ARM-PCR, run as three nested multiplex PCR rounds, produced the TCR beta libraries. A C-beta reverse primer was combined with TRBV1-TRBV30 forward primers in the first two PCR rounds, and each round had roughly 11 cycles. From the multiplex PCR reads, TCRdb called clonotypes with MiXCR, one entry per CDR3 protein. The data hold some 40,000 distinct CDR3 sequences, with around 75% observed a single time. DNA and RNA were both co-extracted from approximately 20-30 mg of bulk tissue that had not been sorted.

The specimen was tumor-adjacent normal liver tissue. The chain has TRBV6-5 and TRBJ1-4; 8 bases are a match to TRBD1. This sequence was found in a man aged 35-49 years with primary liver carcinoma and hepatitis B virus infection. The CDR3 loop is CASSPGTGKVFLATNEKLFF. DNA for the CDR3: TGTGCCAGCAGTCCCGGGACAGGCAAAGTCTTTCTTGCAACTAATGAAAAACTGTTTTTT.